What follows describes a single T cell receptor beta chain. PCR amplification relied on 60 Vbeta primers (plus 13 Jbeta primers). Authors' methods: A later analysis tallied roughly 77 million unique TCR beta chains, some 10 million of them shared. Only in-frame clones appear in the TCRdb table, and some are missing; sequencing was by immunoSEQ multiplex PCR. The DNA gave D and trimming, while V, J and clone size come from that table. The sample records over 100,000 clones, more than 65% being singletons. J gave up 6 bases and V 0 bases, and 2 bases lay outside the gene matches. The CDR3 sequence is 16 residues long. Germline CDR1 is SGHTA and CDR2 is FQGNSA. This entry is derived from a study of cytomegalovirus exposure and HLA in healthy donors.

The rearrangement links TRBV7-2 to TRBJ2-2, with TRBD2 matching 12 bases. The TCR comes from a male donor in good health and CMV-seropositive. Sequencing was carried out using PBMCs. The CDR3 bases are TGTGCCAGCAGCTTAGCGACTAGCGGGAGACCCGGGGAGCTGTTTTTT. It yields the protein CASSLATSGRPGELFF.